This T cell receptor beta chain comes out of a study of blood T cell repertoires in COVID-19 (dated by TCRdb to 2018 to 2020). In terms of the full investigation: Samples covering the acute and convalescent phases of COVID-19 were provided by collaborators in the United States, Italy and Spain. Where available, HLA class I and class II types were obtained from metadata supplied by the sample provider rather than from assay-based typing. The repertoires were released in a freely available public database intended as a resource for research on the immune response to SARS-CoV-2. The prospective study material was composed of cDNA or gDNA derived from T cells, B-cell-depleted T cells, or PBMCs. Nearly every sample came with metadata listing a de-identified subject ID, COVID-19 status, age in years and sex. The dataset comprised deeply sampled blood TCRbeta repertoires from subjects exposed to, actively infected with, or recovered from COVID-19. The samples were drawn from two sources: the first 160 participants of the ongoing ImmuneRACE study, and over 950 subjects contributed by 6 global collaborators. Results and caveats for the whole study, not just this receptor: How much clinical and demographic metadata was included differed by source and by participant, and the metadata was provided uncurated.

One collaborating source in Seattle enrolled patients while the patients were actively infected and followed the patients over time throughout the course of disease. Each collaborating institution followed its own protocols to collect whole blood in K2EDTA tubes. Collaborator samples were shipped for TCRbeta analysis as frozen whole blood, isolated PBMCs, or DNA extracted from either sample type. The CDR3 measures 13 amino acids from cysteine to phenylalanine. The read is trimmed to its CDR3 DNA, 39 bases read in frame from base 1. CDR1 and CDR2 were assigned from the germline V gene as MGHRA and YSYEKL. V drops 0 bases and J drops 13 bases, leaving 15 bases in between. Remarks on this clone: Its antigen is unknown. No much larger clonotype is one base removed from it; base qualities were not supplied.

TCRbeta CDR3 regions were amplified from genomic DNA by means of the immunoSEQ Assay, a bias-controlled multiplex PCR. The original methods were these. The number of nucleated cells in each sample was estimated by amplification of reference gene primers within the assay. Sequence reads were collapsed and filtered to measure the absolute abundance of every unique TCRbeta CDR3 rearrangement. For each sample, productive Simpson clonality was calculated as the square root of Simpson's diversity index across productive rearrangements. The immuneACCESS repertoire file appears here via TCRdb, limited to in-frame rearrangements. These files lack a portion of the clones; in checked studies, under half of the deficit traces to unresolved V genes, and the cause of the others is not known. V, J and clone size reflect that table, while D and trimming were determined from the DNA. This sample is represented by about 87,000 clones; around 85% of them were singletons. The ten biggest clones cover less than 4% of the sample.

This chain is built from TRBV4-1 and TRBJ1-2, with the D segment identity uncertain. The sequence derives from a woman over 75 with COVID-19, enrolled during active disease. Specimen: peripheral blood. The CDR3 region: CASSQDWVPPGTF. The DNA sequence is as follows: TGCGCCAGCAGCCAAGATTGGGTCCCCCCGGGCACCTTC.